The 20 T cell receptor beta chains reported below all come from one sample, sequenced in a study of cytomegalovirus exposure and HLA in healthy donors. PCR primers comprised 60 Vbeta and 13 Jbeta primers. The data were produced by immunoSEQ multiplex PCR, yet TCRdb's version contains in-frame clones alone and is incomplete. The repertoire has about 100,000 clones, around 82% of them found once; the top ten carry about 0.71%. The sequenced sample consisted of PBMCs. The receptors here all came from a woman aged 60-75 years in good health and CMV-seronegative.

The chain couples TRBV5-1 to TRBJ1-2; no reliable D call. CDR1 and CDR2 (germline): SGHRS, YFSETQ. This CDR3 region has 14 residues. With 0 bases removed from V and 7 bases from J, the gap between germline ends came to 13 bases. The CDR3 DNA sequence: TGCGCCAGCAGCTTGGATCAGAGGGTGGGTGGCTACACCTTC. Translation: CASSLDQRVGGYTF.

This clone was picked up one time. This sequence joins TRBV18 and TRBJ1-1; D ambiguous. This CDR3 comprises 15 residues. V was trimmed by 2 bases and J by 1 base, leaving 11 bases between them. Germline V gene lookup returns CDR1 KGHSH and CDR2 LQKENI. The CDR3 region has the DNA TGTGCCAGCTCACCAGGCGCGGGTTCGAACACTGAAGCTTTCTTT. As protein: CASSPGAGSNTEAFF.

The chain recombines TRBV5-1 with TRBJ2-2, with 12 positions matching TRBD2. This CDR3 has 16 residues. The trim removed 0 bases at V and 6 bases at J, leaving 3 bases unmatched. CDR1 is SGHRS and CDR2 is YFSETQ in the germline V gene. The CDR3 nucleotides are TGCGCCAGCAGCTTGGGACTAGCGGGAGTTGCCGGGGAGCTGTTTTTT. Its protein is CASSLGLAGVAGELFF.

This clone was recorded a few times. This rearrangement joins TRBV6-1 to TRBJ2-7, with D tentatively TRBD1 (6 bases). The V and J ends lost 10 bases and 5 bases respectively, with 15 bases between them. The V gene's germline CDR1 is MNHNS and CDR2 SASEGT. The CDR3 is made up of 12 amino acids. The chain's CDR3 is CATKGVSNEQYF. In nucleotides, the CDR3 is TGTGCCACCAAGGGGGTTTCTAACGAGCAGTACTTC.

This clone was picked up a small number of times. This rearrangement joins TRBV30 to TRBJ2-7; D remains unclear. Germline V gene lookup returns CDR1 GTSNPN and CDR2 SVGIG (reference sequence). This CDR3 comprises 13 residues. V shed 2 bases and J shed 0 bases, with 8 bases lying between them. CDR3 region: CAWSRQISYEQYF. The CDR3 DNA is TGTGCCTGGAGTCGCCAGATCTCCTACGAGCAGTACTTC.

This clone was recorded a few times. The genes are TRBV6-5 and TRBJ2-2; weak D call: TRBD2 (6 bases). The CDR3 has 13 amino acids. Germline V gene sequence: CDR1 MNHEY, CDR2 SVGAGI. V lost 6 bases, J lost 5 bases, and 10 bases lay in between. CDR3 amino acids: CASSGTVTGELFF. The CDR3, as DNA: TGTGCCAGCAGCGGGACTGTAACCGGGGAGCTGTTTTTT.

CDR3 DNA: TGCAGCGTTGATGGGGCAGGGGCGAACACAGATACGCAGTATTTT. Translated: CSVDGAGANTDTQYF. This sequence joins TRBV29-1 and TRBJ2-3; the D gene is possibly TRBD1 (6 bases). From germline, CDR1 is SQVTM and CDR2 ANQGSEA. The CDR3 contains 15 residues. V lost 3 bases to trimming and J lost 2 bases, with 15 bases between them.

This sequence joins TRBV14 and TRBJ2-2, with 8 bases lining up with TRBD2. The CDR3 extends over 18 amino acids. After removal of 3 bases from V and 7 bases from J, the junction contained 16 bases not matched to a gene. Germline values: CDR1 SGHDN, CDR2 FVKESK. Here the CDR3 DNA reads TGTGCCAGCAGCCACGGATGGACTAAGCGGGGGTTAGGCGGGGAGCTGTTTTTT. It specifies CASSHGWTKRGLGGELFF. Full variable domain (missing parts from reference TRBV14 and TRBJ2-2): EAGVTQFPSHSVIEKGQTVTLRCDPISGHDNLYWYRRVMGKEIKFLLHFVKESKQDESGMPNNRFLAERTGGTYSTLKVQPAELEDSGVYFCASSHGWTKRGLGGELFFGEGSRLTVL.

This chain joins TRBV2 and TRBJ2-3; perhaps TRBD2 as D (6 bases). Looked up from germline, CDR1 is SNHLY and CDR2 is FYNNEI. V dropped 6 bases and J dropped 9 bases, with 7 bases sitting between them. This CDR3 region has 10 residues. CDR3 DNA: TGTGCCAGCAGCGCGGGGACGCAGTATTTT. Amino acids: CASSAGTQYF.

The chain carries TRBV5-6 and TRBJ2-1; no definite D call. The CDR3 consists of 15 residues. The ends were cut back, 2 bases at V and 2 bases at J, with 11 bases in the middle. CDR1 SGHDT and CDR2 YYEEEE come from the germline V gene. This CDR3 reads CASSFFGETYNEQFF. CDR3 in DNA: TGTGCCAGCAGCTTTTTCGGAGAAACCTACAATGAGCAGTTCTTC.

CDR3 amino acids: CASTSTGRDYNEQFF. CDR3 in DNA: TGTGCCAGCACCTCGACGGGAAGAGATTACAATGAGCAGTTCTTC. J is TRBJ2-1 and V is TRBV5-8, with D perhaps matching TRBD2 (5 bases). Germline CDR1 SGHTS, CDR2 YDEGEE. Trimming cost V 6 bases and J 4 bases, with 17 bases left between them. The length of the CDR3 is 15 residues.

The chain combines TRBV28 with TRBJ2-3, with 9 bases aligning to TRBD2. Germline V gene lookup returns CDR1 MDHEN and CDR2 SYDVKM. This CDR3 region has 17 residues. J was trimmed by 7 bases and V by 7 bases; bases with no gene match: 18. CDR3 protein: CASIGRELAGERNTQYF. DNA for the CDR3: TGTGCCAGCATCGGGCGGGAGTTAGCGGGAGAAAGAAATACGCAGTATTTT.

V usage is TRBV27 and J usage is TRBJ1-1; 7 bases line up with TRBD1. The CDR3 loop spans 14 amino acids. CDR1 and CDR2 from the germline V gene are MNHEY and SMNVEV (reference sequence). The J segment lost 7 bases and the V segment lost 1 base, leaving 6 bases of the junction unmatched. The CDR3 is CASSLYTGVHEAFF. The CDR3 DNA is TGTGCCAGCAGTTTATATACAGGGGTTCATGAAGCTTTCTTT.

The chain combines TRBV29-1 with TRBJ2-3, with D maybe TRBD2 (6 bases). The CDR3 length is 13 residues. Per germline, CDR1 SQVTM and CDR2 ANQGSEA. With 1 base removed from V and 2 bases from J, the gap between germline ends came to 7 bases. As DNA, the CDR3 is TGCAGCGTTGAAGCGGGACTCACAGATACGCAGTATTTT. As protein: CSVEAGLTDTQYF.

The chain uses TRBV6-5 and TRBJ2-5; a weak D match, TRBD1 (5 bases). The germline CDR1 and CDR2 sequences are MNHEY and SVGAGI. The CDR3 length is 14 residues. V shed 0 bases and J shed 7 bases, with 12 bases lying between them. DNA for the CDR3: TGTGCCAGCAGTTACTCCCCTCAGGGAAGGACCCAGTACTTC. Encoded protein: CASSYSPQGRTQYF.

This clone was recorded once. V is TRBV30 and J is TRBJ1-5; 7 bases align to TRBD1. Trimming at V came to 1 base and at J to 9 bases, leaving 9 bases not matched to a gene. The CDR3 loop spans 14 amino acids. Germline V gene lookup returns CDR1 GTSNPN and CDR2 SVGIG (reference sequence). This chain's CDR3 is CAWSDNRGGGPQHF. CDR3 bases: TGTGCCTGGAGTGATAACAGGGGAGGCGGGCCCCAGCATTTT.

This CDR3 is CASSLGDRGFSDTQYF. CDR3 DNA: TGCGCCAGCAGCTTGGGGGACAGGGGTTTTTCAGATACGCAGTATTTT. The chain carries TRBV5-1 and TRBJ2-3, with TRBD1 identical over 10 bases. The V segment lost 0 bases and the J segment 4 bases; nucleotides outside the gene matches: 5. Germline loops: CDR1 SGHRS, CDR2 YFSETQ. The CDR3 extends over 16 amino acids.

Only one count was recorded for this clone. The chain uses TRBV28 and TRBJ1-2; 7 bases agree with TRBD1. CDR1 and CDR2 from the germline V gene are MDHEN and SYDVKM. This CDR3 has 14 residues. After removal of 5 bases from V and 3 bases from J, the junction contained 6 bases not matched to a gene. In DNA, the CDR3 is TGTGCCAGCAGTATCGACAGGGACTACTATGGCTACACCTTC. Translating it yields CASSIDRDYYGYTF.

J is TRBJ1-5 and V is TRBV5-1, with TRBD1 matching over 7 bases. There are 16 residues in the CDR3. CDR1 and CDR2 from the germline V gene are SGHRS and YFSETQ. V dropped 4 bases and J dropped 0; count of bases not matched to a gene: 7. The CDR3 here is CASSAKQGYSNQPQHF. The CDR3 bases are TGCGCCAGCAGCGCAAAACAGGGGTATAGCAATCAGCCCCAGCATTTT.

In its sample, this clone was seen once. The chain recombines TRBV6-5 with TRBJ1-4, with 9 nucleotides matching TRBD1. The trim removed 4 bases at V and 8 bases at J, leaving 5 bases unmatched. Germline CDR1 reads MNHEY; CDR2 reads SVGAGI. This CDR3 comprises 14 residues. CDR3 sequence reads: CASSFLTGGEKLFF. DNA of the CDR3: TGTGCCAGCAGTTTCTTGACAGGGGGGGAAAAACTGTTTTTT.